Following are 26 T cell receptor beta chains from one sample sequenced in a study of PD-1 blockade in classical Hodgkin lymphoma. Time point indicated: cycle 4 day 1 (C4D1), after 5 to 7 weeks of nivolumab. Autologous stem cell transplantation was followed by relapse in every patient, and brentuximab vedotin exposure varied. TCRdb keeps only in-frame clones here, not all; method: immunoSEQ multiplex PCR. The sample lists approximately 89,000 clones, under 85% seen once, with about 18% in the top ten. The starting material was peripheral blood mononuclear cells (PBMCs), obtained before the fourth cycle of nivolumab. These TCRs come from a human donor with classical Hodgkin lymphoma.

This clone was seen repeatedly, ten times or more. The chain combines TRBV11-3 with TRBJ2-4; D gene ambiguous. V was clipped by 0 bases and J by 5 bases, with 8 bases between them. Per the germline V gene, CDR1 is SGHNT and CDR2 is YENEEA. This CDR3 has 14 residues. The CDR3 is CASSLDGSQNIQYF. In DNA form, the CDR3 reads TGTGCCAGCAGCTTAGACGGTAGCCAAAACATTCAGTACTTC.

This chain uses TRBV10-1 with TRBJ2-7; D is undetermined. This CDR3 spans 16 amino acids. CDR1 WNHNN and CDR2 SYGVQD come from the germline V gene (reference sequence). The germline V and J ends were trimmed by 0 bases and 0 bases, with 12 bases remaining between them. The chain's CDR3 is CASSESGGAPSYEQYF. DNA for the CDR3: TGCGCCAGCAGTGAGTCTGGCGGAGCGCCCTCCTACGAGCAGTACTTC.

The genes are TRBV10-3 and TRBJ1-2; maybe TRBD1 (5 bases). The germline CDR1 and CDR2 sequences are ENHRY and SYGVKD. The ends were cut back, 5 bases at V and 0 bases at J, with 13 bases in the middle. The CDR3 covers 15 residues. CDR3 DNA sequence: TGTGCCATCAGTAGGCAGGGACCAGCTAACTATGGCTACACCTTC. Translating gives CAISRQGPANYGYTF.

CDR3 protein: CAWKLNYGQLEQYF. CDR3 nucleotides: TGTGCCTGGAAATTAAACTACGGACAGCTCGAGCAGTACTTC. The chain is built from TRBV30 and TRBJ2-7, with a tentative D call TRBD1 (6 bases). Germline V gene sequence: CDR1 GTSNPN, CDR2 SVGIG (reference sequence). Trimming removed 4 bases from V and 6 bases from J, with 19 bases in between. This CDR3 is 14 amino acids long.

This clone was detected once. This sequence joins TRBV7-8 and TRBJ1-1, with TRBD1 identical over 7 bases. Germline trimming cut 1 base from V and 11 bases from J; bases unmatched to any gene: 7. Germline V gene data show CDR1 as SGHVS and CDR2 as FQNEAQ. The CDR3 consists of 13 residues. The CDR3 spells CASSLDEGARAFF. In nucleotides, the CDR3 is TGTGCCAGCAGCTTAGATGAGGGGGCGCGTGCTTTCTTT.

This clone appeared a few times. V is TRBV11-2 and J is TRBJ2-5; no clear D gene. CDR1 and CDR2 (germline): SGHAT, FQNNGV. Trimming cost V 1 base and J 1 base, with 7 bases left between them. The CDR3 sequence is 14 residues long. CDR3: CASSLVTPQETQYF. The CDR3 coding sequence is TGTGCCAGCAGCTTAGTAACGCCCCAAGAGACCCAGTACTTC.

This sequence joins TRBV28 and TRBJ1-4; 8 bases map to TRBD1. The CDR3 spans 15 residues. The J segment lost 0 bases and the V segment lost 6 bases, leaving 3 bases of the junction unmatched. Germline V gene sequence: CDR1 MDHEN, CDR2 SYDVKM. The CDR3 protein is CASRGQEATNEKLFF. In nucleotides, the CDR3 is TGTGCCAGCAGGGGACAGGAGGCAACTAATGAAAAACTGTTTTTT.

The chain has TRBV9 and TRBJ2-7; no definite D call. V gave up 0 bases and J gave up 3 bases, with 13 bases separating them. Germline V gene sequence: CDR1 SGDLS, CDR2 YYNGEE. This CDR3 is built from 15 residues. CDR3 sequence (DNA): TGTGCCAGCAGCGTAGGGGTAGGGTCAGTCTACGAGCAGTACTTC. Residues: CASSVGVGSVYEQYF.

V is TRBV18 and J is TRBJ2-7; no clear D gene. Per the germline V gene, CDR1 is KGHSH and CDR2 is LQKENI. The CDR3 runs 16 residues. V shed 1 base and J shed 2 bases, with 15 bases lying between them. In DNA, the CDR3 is TGTGCCAGCTCACCACGGAACGTCCCCCGCGCCTACGAGCAGTACTTC. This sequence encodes CASSPRNVPRAYEQYF.

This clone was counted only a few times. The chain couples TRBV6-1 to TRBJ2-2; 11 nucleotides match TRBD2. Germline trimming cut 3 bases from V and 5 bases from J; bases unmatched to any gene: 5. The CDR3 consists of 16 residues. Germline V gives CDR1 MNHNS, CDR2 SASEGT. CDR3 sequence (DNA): TGTGCCAGCAGTGATTTTAGCGGGAGGGGTACCGGGGAGCTGTTTTTT. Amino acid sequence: CASSDFSGRGTGELFF.

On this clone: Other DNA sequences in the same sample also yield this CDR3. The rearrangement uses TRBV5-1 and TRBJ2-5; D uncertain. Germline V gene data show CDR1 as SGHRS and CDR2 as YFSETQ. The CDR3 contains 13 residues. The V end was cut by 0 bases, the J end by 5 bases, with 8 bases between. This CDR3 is CASSLGGGETQYF. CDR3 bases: TGCGCCAGCAGCTTGGGGGGTGGCGAGACCCAGTACTTC.

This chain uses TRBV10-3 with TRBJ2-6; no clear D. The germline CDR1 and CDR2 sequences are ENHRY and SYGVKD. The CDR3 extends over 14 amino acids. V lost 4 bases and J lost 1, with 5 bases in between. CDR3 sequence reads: CAISASSGANVLTF. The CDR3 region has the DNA TGTGCCATCAGTGCTTCATCTGGGGCCAACGTCCTGACTTTC.

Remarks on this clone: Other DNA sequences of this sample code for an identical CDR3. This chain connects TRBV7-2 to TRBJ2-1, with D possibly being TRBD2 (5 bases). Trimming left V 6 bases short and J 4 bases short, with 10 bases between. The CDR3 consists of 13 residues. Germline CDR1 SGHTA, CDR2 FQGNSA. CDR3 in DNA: TGTGCCAGCAGTCTAGCCTCATACAATGAGCAGTTCTTC. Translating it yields CASSLASYNEQFF.

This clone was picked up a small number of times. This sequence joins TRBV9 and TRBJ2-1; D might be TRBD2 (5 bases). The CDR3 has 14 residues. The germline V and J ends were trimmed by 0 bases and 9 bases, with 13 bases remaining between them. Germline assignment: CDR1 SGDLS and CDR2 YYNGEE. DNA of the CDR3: TGTGCCAGCAGCGTAGCTACGCGGGTCTCTGAGCAGTTCTTC. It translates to CASSVATRVSEQFF. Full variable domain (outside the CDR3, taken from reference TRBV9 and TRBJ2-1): DSGVTQTPKHLITATGQRVTLRCSPRSGDLSVYWYQQSLDQGLQFLIQYYNGEERAKGNILERFSAQQFPDLHSELNLSSLELGDSALYFCASSVATRVSEQFFGPGTRLTVL.

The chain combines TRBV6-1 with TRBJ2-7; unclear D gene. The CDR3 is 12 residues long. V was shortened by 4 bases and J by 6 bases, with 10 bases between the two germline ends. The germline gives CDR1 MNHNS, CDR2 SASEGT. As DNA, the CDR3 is TGTGCCAGCAGTGCCGCGGTGTCCGAGCAGTACTTC. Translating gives CASSAAVSEQYF.

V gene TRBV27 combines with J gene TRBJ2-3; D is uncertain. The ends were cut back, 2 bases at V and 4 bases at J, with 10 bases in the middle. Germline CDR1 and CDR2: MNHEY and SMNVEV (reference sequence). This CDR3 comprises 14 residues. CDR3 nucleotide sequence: TGTGCCAGCAGTTTAAGGGCCTACTCAGATACGCAGTATTTT. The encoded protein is CASSLRAYSDTQYF.

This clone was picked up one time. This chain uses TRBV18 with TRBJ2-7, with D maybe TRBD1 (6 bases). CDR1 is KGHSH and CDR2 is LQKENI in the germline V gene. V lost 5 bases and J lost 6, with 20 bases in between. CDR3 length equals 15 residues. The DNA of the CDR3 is TGTGCCAGCTCAACAAACACGGGACACCAGGGCGAGCAGTACTTC. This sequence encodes CASSTNTGHQGEQYF.

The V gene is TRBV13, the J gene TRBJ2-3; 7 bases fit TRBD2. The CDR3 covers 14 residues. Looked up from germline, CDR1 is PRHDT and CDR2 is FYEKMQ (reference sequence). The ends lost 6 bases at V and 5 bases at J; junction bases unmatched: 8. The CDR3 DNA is TGTGCCAGCAGGGACCTAGCGGCTGGAGATACGCAGTATTTT. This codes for CASRDLAAGDTQYF.

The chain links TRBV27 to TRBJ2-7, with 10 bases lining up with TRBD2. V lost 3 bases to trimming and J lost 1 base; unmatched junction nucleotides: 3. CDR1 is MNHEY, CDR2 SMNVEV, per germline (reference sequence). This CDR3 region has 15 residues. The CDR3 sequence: CASSFRLAGSYEQYF. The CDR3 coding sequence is TGTGCCAGCAGTTTTCGACTAGCGGGTTCCTACGAGCAGTACTTC.

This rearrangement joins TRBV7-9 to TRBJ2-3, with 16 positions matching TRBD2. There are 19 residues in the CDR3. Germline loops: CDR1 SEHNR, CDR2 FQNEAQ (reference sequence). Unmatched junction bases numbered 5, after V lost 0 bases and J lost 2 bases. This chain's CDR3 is CASSLARGLAGGPTDTQYF. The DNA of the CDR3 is TGTGCCAGCAGCTTAGCGAGGGGACTAGCGGGAGGGCCCACAGATACGCAGTATTTT. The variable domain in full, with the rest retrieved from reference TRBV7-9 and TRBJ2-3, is DTGVSQNPRHKITKRGQNVTFRCDPISEHNRLYWYRQTLGQGPEFLTYFQNEAQLEKSRLLSDRFSAERPKGSFSTLEIQRTEQGDSAMYLCASSLARGLAGGPTDTQYFGPGTRLTVL.

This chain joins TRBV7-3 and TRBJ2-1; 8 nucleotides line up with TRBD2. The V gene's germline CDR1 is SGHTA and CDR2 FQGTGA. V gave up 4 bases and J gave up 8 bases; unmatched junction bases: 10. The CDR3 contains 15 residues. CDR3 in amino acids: CASSSGSGSFDEQFF. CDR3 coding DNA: TGTGCCAGCAGCTCGGGCAGCGGGAGTTTCGATGAGCAGTTCTTC.

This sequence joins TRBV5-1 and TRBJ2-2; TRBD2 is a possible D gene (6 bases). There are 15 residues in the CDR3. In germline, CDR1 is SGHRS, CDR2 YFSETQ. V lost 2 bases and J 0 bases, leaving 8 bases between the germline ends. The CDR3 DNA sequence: TGCGCCAGCAGCTTTGGAGGGCCGAACACCGGGGAGCTGTTTTTT. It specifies CASSFGGPNTGELFF.

CDR3 DNA sequence: TGTGCCAGCAGCTACCTACAGGCTGCTACGCAGTATTTT. It codes for CASSYLQAATQYF. The chain joins TRBV7-8 to TRBJ2-3; D possibly corresponds to TRBD1 (5 bases). The germline V gene encodes CDR1 SGHVS and CDR2 FQNEAQ. Trimming stripped 4 bases from V and 8 bases from J, with 13 bases between. This CDR3 spans 13 amino acids.

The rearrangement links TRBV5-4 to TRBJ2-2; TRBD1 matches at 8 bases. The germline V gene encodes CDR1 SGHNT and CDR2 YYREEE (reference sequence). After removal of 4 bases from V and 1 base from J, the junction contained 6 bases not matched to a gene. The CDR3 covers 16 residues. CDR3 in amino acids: CASSPRTGKNTGELFF. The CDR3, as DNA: TGTGCCAGCAGCCCACGGACAGGGAAGAACACCGGGGAGCTGTTTTTT.

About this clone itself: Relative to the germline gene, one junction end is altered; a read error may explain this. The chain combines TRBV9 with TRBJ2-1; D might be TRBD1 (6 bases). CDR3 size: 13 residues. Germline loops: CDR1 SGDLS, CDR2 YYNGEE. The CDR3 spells CASSATPGTPILF. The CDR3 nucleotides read TGTGCCAGCAGCGCAACACCCGGGACACCTATTCTCTTC.

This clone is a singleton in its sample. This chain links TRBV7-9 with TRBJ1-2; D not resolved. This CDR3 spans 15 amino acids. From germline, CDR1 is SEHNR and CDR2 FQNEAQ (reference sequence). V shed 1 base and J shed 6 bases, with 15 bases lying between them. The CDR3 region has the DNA TGTGCCAGCAGCTTAGACCAGGACGGATTGGATGGCTACACCTTC. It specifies CASSLDQDGLDGYTF. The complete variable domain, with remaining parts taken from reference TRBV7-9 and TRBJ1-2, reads DTGVSQNPRHKITKRGQNVTFRCDPISEHNRLYWYRQTLGQGPEFLTYFQNEAQLEKSRLLSDRFSAERPKGSFSTLEIQRTEQGDSAMYLCASSLDQDGLDGYTFGSGTRLTVV.